These T cell receptor beta chains were read from a single sample in a study of blood T cells in healthy people across ages. TCRdb passed the 5' RACE reads through MiXCR, listing each CDR3 protein once. This table has approximately 1,000,000 distinct CDR3 sequences, under 45% appearing once. Sequences were obtained from blood. Source of these receptors: a woman aged 55-69 years in good health. CDR3s include the opening cysteine and the closing phenylalanine or tryptophan. The D gene is left open where the match is weak. Size is stated for part of the rows, as once, few or many counts, or as a class when the clone is expanded.

>TRBV15|15|.|TRBJ2-7|.
TGTGCCACCAGCAGAGTAAAGGAGCTCTACAATGAGCAGTACTTC
CATSRVKELYNEQYF
>TRBV27|14|TRBD1|TRBJ1-4|few
TGTGCCAGCAGCACCAGGGGGCGCGGTGAAAAACTGTTTTTT
CASSTRGRGEKLFF
>TRBV12-3/TRBV12-4|14|.|TRBJ2-1|many
TGTGCCAGCAGTTGGGACGAGGGATACAATGAGCAGTTCTTC
CASSWDEGYNEQFF
>TRBV7-2|17|.|TRBJ1-2|.
TGTGCCAGCAGCCCCGGGGTTGGGGCACCGCAAATTTTGGGCTACACCTTC
CASSPGVGAPQILGYTF
>TRBV20-1|14|TRBD1|TRBJ2-7|.
TGCAGTGCTTCGGACAGGAGCCAATCCTACGAGCAGTACTTC
CSASDRSQSYEQYF
>TRBV20-1|17|TRBD2|TRBJ2-7|once
TGCAGTGCTAGAGAGTTTAAGACTAGCGGGATCTACAATGAGCAGTACTTC
CSAREFKTSGIYNEQYF
>TRBV9|15|.|TRBJ2-5|few
TGTGCCAGCAGCTCCCGCGGCACAGGGAGCGAGACCCAGTACTTC
CASSSRGTGSETQYF
>TRBV6-6|14|TRBD2|TRBJ2-5|.
TGTGCCAGCAGGGTGGGGGAGGGCCTCTACAAGCAGTACTTC
CASRVGEGLYKQYF
>TRBV9|15|.|TRBJ1-6|few
TGTGCCAGCAGCGCCCGGGCCGTTGGTAATTCACCCCTCCACTTT
CASSARAVGNSPLHF
>TRBV5-5|18|.|TRBJ2-7|.
TGTGCCAGCAGCTTGAGCATTGAGCGTGCGAACTCCTACAATGAGCAGTACTTC
CASSLSIERANSYNEQYF
>TRBV7-7|13|.|TRBJ2-2|.
TGTGCCAGCAGCTTGCAGTTCACCGGGGAGCTGTTTTTT
CASSLQFTGELFF
>TRBV6-2/TRBV6-3|15|.|TRBJ1-4|.
TGTGCCAGCAGTTCCCGCGCGGACATAGGGGAAAAACTGTTTTTT
CASSSRADIGEKLFF
>TRBV18|16|TRBD2|TRBJ2-7|.
TGTGCCAGCTCACCCTCCCTTAGCGGGAGTAGGTACGAGCAGTACTTC
CASSPSLSGSRYEQYF
>TRBV20-1|14|.|TRBJ2-7|.
TGCAGTGCTAGATTCCCCAAGAGCTCCTACGAGCAGGACTTC
CSARFPKSSYEQDF
>TRBV30|15|TRBD1|TRBJ2-4|.
TGTGCCTGGAGTGAGACAGGGGAGTGGGGAAACATTCAGTACTTC
CAWSETGEWGNIQYF
>TRBV20-1|14|.|TRBJ1-5|.
TGCAGTGCGACTGGACGGACGAGCAATCAGCCCCAGCATTTT
CSATGRTSNQPQHF
>TRBV5-1|15|TRBD2|TRBJ2-5|many
TGCGCCAGCAGCTTACAGGAAGCGGGAGTTGGGACCCAGTACTTC
CASSLQEAGVGTQYF
>TRBV9|16|TRBD2|TRBJ2-7|.
TGTGCCAGCAGCGTAGCCCCTAGCGGGAGAATTTACGAGCAGTACTTC
CASSVAPSGRIYEQYF
>TRBV6-1|18|TRBD2|TRBJ2-7|.
TGTGCCAGCAGTGGGGGACTAGCCAGTATGCCACCATCCTACGAGCAGTACTTC
CASSGGLASMPPSYEQYF
>TRBV27|14|TRBD2|TRBJ2-7|.
TGTGCCAGCACCAGCGGGAGGAGCTCCTACGAGCAGTACTTC
CASTSGRSSYEQYF
>TRBV11-2|16|TRBD2|TRBJ2-5|.
TGTGCCAGCAGCTTAGAGGGACTAGATGGGGAAAAGACCCAGTACTTC
CASSLEGLDGEKTQYF
>TRBV20-1|16|.|TRBJ2-1|.
TGCAGTGCTAGAAACCGGGACTTAAGCTCCTACAATGAGCAGTTCTTC
CSARNRDLSSYNEQFF
>TRBV14|14|.|TRBJ2-7|few
TGTGCCAGCAGCCTGATCCAGGGCTCCTACGAGCAGTACTTC
CASSLIQGSYEQYF
>TRBV5-6|15|.|TRBJ2-7|few
TGTGCCAGCAGCTGGGCCTATGAGGGGTCCTACGAGCAGTACTTC
CASSWAYEGSYEQYF
>TRBV6-5|15|.|TRBJ2-1|.
TGTGCCAGCAGTTACGACGGGATGCAATACAATGAGCAGTTCTTC
CASSYDGMQYNEQFF
>TRBV5-6|15|.|TRBJ1-4|.
TGTGCCAGCAGCTCGGGCGCCCCAGCCGGCGAAAAACTGTTTTTT
CASSSGAPAGEKLFF
>TRBV27|16|.|TRBJ2-3|few
TGTGCCAGCAGTTTATTACGGCAGGGGTTCACAGATACGCAGTATTTT
CASSLLRQGFTDTQYF
>TRBV5-1|14|TRBD2|TRBJ2-1|few
TGCGCCAGCAGCGCGGGACTAGTTAACAATGAGCAGTTCTTC
CASSAGLVNNEQFF
>TRBV4-1|16|.|TRBJ2-3|.
TGCGCCAGCAGCCAAGATTCGGAAGTTCTGGCGGGTACGCAGTATTTT
CASSQDSEVLAGTQYF